Listed below are T cell receptor beta chains from one sample, sequenced in a study of shared clonotypes between healthy human individuals. The protocol was immunoSEQ multiplex PCR, while the TCRdb copy is restricted to in-frame clones and leaves out a portion. The table lists roughly 500,000 clones, 79% of them singletons, with roughly 13% in the top ten. What was sequenced was PBMCs. The receptors stem from a woman aged 40 to 50 in good health. Some clones in this sample may be carry-over from other donors' samples. CDR3s leave out the opening cysteine and the closing phenylalanine or tryptophan. The order of the fields is CDR3 protein, J gene, V gene.

CDR3aa: ASSERASGGYEQY
j_gene: TRBJ2-7
v_gene: TRBV2

CDR3aa: ASSLYAGPYEQY
j_gene: TRBJ2-7
v_gene: TRBV7-2

CDR3aa: ASSSREGVSSAF
j_gene: TRBJ1-1
v_gene: TRBV27

CDR3aa: ASSGHPGLASNEQF
j_gene: TRBJ2-1
v_gene: TRBV7-3

CDR3aa: ASTSTGSNTEAF
j_gene: TRBJ1-1
v_gene: TRBV6-1

CDR3aa: ASSSTGGFRNTGELF
j_gene: TRBJ2-2
v_gene: TRBV9

CDR3aa: ASSPHGGVNEQF
j_gene: TRBJ2-1
v_gene: TRBV28

CDR3aa: ASRHWDRASTEAF
j_gene: TRBJ1-1
v_gene: TRBV2

CDR3aa: ASSPQGGYGYT
j_gene: TRBJ1-2
v_gene: TRBV28

CDR3aa: ASSEGDTQY
j_gene: TRBJ2-3
v_gene: TRBV18

CDR3aa: AIREEGRNEQF
j_gene: TRBJ2-1
v_gene: TRBV10-3

CDR3aa: ASSLDGTSANEQF
j_gene: TRBJ2-1
v_gene: TRBV27

CDR3aa: ASGLGLAITDTQY
j_gene: TRBJ2-3
v_gene: TRBV12-5

CDR3aa: ASMKSSYNEQF
j_gene: TRBJ2-1
v_gene: TRBV6-1

CDR3aa: AISEDSVFYGYT
j_gene: TRBJ1-2
v_gene: TRBV10-3

CDR3aa: AIRSGTEGDTQY
j_gene: TRBJ2-3
v_gene: TRBV10-3

CDR3aa: ASSRQFGADTQY
j_gene: TRBJ2-3
v_gene: TRBV27

CDR3aa: ASSLRVTYNEQF
j_gene: TRBJ2-1
v_gene: TRBV4-1

CDR3aa: ASSIQLNQPQH
j_gene: TRBJ1-5
v_gene: TRBV19

CDR3aa: ASSATGGTADTQY
j_gene: TRBJ2-3
v_gene: TRBV6-1

CDR3aa: ASSFRQAGTDTQY
j_gene: TRBJ2-3
v_gene: TRBV11-2

CDR3aa: ASRQRDYRSYEQY
j_gene: TRBJ2-7
v_gene: TRBV14

CDR3aa: ASSVRVNTEAF
j_gene: TRBJ1-1
v_gene: TRBV9

CDR3aa: SVDRLAGSVEQF
j_gene: TRBJ2-1
v_gene: TRBV29-1

CDR3aa: ASSRDSSSEKLF
j_gene: TRBJ1-4
v_gene: TRBV7-6

CDR3aa: ASSLGTGVEDTEAF
j_gene: TRBJ1-1
v_gene: TRBV4-2

CDR3aa: ASSESGLASQF
j_gene: TRBJ2-1
v_gene: TRBV6-1

CDR3aa: ASSYSIGGQETQY
j_gene: TRBJ2-5
v_gene: TRBV6-6

CDR3aa: ASSPEDQPQH
j_gene: TRBJ1-5
v_gene: TRBV5-8